A selection of T cell receptor beta chains follows, all from one sample in a study of CXCR3-negative and CXCR3-positive naive CD8 T cells. TCRdb reanalyzed the 5' RACE reads, giving one entry per CDR3 protein sequence and no DNA. The sample includes 46,000 or so distinct CDR3 sequences. The sample consisted of naive CXCR3- CD8+ T cells from blood. These receptors all stem from a human donor in good health. Some clones in this sample may be carry-over from other donors' samples. The CDR3 runs from the conserved cysteine through the conserved F or W. Fields, in order: J gene, V gene, CDR3 protein.

>TRBJ2-2|TRBV20-1
CSASDVTGELFF
>TRBJ2-5|TRBV7-9
CASSLAPRQTQETQYF
>TRBJ1-5|TRBV11-2
CASSLDWGNQPQHF
>TRBJ2-2|TRBV12-3/TRBV12-4
CASTPGYDTGELFF
>TRBJ2-3|TRBV7-3
CASSLGPWGTDTQYF
>TRBJ2-1|TRBV11-2
CASSQEASSYNEQFF
>TRBJ1-5|TRBV29-1
CSVGNSNQPQHF
>TRBJ2-2|TRBV19
CASSGGYTGELFF
>TRBJ2-7|TRBV18
CASSPPESYEQYF
>TRBJ2-1|TRBV2
CASSRDTSYNEQFF
>TRBJ1-1|TRBV5-1
CASSLEGAAEAFF
>TRBJ2-3|TRBV11-2
CASSFSTDTQYF
>TRBJ2-1|TRBV20-1
CSARDLMGTSYNEQFF
>TRBJ1-5|TRBV6-5
CASSSAQYNQPQHF
>TRBJ1-1|TRBV4-3
CASSYGTANTEAFF
>TRBJ2-2|TRBV6-5
CASSQLDTNTGELFF
>TRBJ2-1|TRBV5-1
CASSFGGRPQVDEQFF
>TRBJ2-7|TRBV29-1
CSADFGTYEQYF
>TRBJ2-1|TRBV5-1
CASSALAGENNEQFF
>TRBJ1-1|TRBV7-9
CASSSTRDTHMNTEAFF
>TRBJ2-7|TRBV27
CASTTTGSLRPYEQYF
>TRBJ1-2|TRBV21-1
CASSKVPSKGDGYTF
>TRBJ1-1|TRBV29-1
CSVVGTATSTEAFF
>TRBJ2-1|TRBV15
CATSSHRLRDLYNEQFF
>TRBJ1-1|TRBV4-3
CASSPGQGTEAFF
>TRBJ2-1|TRBV7-7
CASSLVMTYSYNEQFF